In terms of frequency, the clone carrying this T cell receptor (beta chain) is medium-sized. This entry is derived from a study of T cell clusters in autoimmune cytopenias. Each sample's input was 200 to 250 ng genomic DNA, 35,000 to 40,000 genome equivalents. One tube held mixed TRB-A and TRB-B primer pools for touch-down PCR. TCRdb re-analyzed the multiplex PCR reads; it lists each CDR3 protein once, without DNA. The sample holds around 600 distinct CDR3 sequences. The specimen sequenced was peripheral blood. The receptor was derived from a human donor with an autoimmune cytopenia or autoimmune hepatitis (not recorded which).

This chain's CDR3 is CASSYRRVEGTGELFF. The chain combines TRBV7-9 with TRBJ2-2; the TRBD2 assignment by TCRdb is unverifiable without DNA. The CDR3 contains 16 residues. The germline V gene has CDR1 SEHNR and CDR2 FQNEAQ (reference sequence).